This record concerns one T cell receptor (beta chain) sequence. This sample is drawn from a study of T cell changes during pregnancy in multiple sclerosis. TCRdb's copy holds only in-frame clones and misses some; the assay was immunoSEQ multiplex PCR. The sample gives roughly 89,000 clones, 94% of which show up once; more than 1.5% is in the top ten. This TCR derives from a female donor in good health, enrolled as a control in a pregnancy study. This material consisted of peripheral blood, taken after pregnancy.

The CDR3 DNA follows: TGTGCCGTCTCAGGGCAGACAAACACCGGGGAGCTGTTTTTT. Translating it yields CAVSGQTNTGELFF. This chain uses TRBV2 with TRBJ2-2; D may be TRBD1 (5 bases). The CDR3 sequence is 14 residues long. The ends were cut back, 11 bases at V and 2 bases at J, with 15 bases in the middle. Germline assignment: CDR1 SNHLY and CDR2 FYNNEI.